The following is a T cell receptor (beta chain) sequence with its context. This specimen belongs to a study of T cell repertoires in aging, cancer and after chemotherapy. Rearranged V-D-J TRB sequences were amplified with a mixed TRB-A/B primer pool. One entry per CDR3 protein, called by TCRdb with MiXCR from the multiplex PCR reads. Among a few thousand distinct CDR3 sequences listed, around 35% were seen once. This CDR3 region has 15 residues. V lost 6 bases, J lost 2 bases, and 8 bases stayed unmatched. The germline V gene encodes CDR1 DFQATT and CDR2 SNEGSKA (reference sequence). TCR beta rearrangements were amplified from peripheral blood genomic DNA.

The chain has TRBV20-1 and TRBJ2-3; 10 nucleotides agree with TRBD1. The source material was blood. The receptor was isolated from a human donor in good health. The CDR3 protein is CSATDRGRNTDTQYF. CDR3 sequence (DNA): TGCAGTGCCACAGACAGGGGGCGTAACACAGATACGCAGTATTTT.